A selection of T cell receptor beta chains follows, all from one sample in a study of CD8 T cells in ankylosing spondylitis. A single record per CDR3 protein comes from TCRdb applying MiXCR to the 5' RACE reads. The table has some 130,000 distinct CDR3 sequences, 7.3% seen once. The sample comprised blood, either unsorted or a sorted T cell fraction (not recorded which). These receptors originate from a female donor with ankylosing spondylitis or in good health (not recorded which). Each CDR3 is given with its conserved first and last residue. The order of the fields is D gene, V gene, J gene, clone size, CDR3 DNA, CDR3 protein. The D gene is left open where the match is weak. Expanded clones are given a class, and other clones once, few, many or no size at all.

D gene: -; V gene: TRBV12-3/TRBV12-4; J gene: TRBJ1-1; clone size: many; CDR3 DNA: TGTGCCAGCAGGCAACAGGGAGGTGGCACTGAAGCTTTCTTT; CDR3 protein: CASRQQGGGTEAFF
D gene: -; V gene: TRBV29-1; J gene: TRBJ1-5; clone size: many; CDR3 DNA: TGCAGCGTCCAACTACAAAGCGGGAGTCAGCCCCAGCATTTT; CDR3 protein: CSVQLQSGSQPQHF
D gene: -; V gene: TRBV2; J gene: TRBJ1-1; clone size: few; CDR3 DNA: TGTGCCAGCAGTGAAAAGGGTTTTGATGCTTTCTTT; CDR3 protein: CASSEKGFDAFF
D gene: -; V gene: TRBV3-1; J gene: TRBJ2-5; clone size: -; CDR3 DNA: TGTGCCAGCAGCCGGGAGAGGGCTCGTGGAGAGACCCAGTACTTC; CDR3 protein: CASSRERARGETQYF
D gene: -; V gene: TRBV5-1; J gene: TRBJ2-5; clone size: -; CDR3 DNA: TGCGCCAGCAGCTTGGTACAGAGGGAGACCCAGTACTTC; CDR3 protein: CASSLVQRETQYF
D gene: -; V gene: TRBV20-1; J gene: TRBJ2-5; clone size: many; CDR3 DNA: -; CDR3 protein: CSARDDFRGETQYF
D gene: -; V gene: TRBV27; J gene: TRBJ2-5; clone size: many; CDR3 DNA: TGTGCCAGCAGTTTGCTAGCCCAAGAGACCCAGTACTTC; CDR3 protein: CASSLLAQETQYF
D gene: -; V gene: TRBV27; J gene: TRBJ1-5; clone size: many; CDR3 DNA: TGTGCCAGCAGTACGGACAGAAGAGGCAATCAGCCCCAGCATTTT; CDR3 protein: CASSTDRRGNQPQHF
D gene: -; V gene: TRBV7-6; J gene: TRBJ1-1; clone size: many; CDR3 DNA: TGTGCCAGCAGCCCAGACTTAATGGGGGGAACCACTGAAGCTTTCTTT; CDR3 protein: CASSPDLMGGTTEAFF
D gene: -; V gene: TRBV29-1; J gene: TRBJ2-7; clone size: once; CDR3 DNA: TGCAGCGTTGGAGGCCCTCTAATCTCCGAGCAGTACTTC; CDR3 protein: CSVGGPLISEQYF
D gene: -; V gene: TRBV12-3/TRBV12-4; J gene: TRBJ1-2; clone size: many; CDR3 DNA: TGTGCCAGCAGTTTCGGGGTGGTGGACTATGGCTACACCTTC; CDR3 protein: CASSFGVVDYGYTF
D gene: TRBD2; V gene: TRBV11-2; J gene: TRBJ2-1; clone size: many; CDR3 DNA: TGTGCCAGCAGCTTACGACTAGCGGGGGCCTCCGGTTACAATGAGCAGTTCTTC; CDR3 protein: CASSLRLAGASGYNEQFF
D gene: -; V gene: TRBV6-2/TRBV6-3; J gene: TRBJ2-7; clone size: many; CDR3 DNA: TGTGCCAGCAGTTACTCGATGTACCCTGGCGGGATCTCCTACGAGCAGTACTTC; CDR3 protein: CASSYSMYPGGISYEQYF
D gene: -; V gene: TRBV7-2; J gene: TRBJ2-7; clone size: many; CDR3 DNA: TGTGCCAGCAGCTTAGGGGCAGTCGTTGAGCAGTACTTC; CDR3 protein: CASSLGAVVEQYF
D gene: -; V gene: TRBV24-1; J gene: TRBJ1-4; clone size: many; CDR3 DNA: TGTGCCACCAGTGATCGGAGTGGATCTCTTAATGAAAAACTGTTTTTT; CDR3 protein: CATSDRSGSLNEKLFF
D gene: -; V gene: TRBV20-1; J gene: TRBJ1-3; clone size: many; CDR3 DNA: TGCAGTGCTAGAGCCCACAGGGTCTCTGGAAACACCATATATTTT; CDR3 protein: CSARAHRVSGNTIYF
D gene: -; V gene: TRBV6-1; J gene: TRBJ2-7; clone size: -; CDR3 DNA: TGTGCCAGCAGTGGTACAGGGTTGGGGTCCGAGCAGTACTTC; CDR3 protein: CASSGTGLGSEQYF
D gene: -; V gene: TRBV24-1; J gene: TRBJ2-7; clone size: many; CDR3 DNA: TGTGCCACCCAAGCGGGTGCCCCCGGCTACGAGCAGTACTTC; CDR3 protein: CATQAGAPGYEQYF
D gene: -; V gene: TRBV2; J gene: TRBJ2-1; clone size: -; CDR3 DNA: TGTGCCAGCAGTGTGCAGAACAATGAGCAGTTCTTC; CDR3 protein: CASSVQNNEQFF
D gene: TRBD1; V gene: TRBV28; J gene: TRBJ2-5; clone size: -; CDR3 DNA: TGTGCCAGCAGCCGGGACAGGGTCCAAGAGACCCAGTACTTC; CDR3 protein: CASSRDRVQETQYF
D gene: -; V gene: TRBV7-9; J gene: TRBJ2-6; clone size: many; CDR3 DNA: TGTGCCAGCAGCCCGACGACAGGTCTCTCTGGGGCCAACGTCCTGACTTTC; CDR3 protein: CASSPTTGLSGANVLTF
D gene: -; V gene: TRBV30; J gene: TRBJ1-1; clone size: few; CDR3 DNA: TGTGCCTGGAGTCCCATGAACACTGAAGCTTTCTTT; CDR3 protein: CAWSPMNTEAFF
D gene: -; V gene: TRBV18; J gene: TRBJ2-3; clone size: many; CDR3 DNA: TGTGCCAGCTCACCACCAGGGACAACCACAGATACGCAGTATTTT; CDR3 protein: CASSPPGTTTDTQYF
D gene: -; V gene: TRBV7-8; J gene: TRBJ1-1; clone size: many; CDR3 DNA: TGTGCCAGCAGCTTCACTCGGACGACCAAAGGCATGAACACTGAAGCTTTCTTT; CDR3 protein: CASSFTRTTKGMNTEAFF
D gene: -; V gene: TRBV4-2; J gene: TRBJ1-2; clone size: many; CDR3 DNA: TGTGCCAGCAGCCAAGATGGAGGCTCCTATGGCTACACCTTC; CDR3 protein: CASSQDGGSYGYTF
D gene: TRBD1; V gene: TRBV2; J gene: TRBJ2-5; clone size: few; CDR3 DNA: TGTGCCAGCACCTCGGGACAGGGGCCCCAAGAGACCCAGTACTTC; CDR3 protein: CASTSGQGPQETQYF
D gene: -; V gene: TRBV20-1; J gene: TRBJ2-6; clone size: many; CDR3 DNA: TGCAGTGCTAGTGTCTCTGGGGCCAACGTCCTGACTTTC; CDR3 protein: CSASVSGANVLTF
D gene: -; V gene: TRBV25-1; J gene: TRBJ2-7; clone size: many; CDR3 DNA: TGTGCCAGCATGGGGGACTACGAGCAGTACTTC; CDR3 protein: CASMGDYEQYF
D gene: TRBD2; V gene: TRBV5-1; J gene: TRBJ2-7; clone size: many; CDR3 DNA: TGCGCCAGCAGCTTGGAATTGCGGGAGCACTACGAGCAGTACTTC; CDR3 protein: CASSLELREHYEQYF
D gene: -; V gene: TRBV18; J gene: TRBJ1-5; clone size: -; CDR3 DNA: TGTGCCAGCTCACTGGGAAGGCTTGGGGGAAATCAGCCCCAGCATTTT; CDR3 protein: CASSLGRLGGNQPQHF
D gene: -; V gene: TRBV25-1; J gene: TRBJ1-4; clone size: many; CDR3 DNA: TGTGCCAGCAGTGAATCGGTAACCTCTAGGGACGCTGAAAAACTGTTTTTT; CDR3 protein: CASSESVTSRDAEKLFF
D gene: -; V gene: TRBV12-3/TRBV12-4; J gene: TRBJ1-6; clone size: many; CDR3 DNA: TGTGCCAGCAGTTATTTCCCTTCACCCCTCCACTTT; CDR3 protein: CASSYFPSPLHF
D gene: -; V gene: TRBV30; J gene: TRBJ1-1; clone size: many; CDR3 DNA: TGTGCCTGGAGTGTAACTCCGACAGAAGCTTTCTTT; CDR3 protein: CAWSVTPTEAFF
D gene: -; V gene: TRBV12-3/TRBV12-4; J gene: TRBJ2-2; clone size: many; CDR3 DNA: TGTGCCAGCAGTTCAGTAGCGATAGGCACCGGGGAGCTGTTTTTT; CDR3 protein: CASSSVAIGTGELFF
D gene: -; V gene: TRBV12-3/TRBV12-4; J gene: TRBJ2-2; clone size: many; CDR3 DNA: TGTGCCAGCAGTTTAATTCCCGGGGAGCTGTTTTTT; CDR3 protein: CASSLIPGELFF
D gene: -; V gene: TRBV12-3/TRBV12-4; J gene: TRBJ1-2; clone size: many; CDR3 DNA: TGTGCCAGCAGTTTATCGGCAGAGCGCGGCTACACCTTC; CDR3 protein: CASSLSAERGYTF
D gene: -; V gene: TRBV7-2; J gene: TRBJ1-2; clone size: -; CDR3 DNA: TGTGCCAGCAGCTTAGTAAGGGGCCCCCCTTACTATGGCTACACCTTC; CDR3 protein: CASSLVRGPPYYGYTF
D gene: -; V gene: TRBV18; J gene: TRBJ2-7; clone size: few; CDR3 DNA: TGTGCCAGCTCACCCCAGGGATCCACCTACGAGCAGTACTTC; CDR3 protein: CASSPQGSTYEQYF